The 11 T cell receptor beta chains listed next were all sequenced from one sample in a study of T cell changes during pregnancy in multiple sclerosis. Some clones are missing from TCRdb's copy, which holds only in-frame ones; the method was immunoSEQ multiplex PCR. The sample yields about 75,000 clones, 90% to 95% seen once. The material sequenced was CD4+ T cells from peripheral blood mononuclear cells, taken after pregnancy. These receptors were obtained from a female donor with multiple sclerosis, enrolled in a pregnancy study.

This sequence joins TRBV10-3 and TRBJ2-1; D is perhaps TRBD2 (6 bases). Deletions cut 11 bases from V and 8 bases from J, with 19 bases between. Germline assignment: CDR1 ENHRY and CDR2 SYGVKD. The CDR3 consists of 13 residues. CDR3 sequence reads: CAGSGGSRDEQFF. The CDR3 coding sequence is TGTGCCGGCTCTGGGGGGAGTAGAGATGAGCAGTTCTTC.

CDR3 coding DNA: TGTGCCAGCACAGGGGGACTAGCGGGAGGAACGGGTGAGCAGTTCTTC. Amino acid sequence: CASTGGLAGGTGEQFF. The chain has TRBV10-3 and TRBJ2-1, with 15 positions matching TRBD2. This CDR3 has 16 amino acids. Trimming took 10 bases from V and 9 from J; bases not matched to a gene: 13. CDR1 ENHRY and CDR2 SYGVKD come from the germline V gene.

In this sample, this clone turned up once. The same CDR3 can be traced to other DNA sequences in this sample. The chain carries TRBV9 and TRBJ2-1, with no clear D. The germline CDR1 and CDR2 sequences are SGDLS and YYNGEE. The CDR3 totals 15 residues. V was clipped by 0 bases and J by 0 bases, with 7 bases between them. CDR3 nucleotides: TGTGCCAGCAGCGTAGACGGTAACTCCTACAATGAGCAGTTCTTC. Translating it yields CASSVDGNSYNEQFF.

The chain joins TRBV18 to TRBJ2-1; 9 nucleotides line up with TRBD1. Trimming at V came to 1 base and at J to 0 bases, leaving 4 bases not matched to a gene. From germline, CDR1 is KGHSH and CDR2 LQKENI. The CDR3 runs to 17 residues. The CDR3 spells CASSPLGTGSSYNEQFF. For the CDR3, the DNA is TGTGCCAGCTCACCACTAGGGACAGGGAGCTCCTACAATGAGCAGTTCTTC.

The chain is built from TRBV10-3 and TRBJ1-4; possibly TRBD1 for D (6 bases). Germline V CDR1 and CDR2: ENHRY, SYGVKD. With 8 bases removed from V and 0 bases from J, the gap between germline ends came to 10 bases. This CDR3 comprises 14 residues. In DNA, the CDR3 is TGTGCCATCGCAGGGGAGCCAACTAATGAAAAACTGTTTTTT. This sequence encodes CAIAGEPTNEKLFF.

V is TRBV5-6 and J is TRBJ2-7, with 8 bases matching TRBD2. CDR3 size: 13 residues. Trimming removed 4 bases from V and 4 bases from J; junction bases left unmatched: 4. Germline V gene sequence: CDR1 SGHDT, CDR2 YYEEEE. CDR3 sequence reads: CASSLSGGYEQYF. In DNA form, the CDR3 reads TGTGCCAGCAGCCTAAGCGGGGGATACGAGCAGTACTTC.

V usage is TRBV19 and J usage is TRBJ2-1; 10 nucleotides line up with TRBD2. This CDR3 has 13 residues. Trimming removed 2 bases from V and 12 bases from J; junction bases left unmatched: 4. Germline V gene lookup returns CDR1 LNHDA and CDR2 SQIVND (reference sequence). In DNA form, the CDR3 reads TGTGCCAGTAGTATACTAGCGGGAGAGCTGCAGTTCTTC. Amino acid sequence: CASSILAGELQFF.

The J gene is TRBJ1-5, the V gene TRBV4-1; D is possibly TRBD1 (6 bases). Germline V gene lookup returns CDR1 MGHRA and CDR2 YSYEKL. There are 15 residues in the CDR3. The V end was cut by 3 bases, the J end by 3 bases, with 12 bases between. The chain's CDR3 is CASSQLQGNNQPQHF. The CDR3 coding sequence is TGCGCCAGCAGCCAGCTACAGGGAAACAATCAGCCCCAGCATTTT.

The CDR3 DNA reads TGTGCCAGAAGCTCACATCCCGCTGGAAACACCATATATTTT. It translates to CARSSHPAGNTIYF. The chain couples TRBV5-3 to TRBJ1-3, with D hard to call. TRBV5-3 has ORF status, its function being uncertain. The CDR3 is 14 residues long. Trimming cost V 3 bases and J 2 bases, with 9 bases left between them.

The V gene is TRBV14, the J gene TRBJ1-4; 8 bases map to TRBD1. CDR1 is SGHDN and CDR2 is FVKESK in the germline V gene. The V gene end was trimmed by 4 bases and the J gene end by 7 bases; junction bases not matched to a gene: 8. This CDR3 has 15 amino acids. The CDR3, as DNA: TGTGCCAGCAGCCGTCAGGGGGCGCGCAGTGAAAAACTGTTTTTT. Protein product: CASSRQGARSEKLFF.

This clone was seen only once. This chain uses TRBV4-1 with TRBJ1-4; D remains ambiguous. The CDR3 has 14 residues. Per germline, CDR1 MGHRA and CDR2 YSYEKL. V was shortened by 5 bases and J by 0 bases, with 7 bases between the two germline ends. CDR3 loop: CASSVSATNEKLFF. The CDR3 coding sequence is TGCGCCAGCAGCGTCAGTGCAACTAATGAAAAACTGTTTTTT.